The 29 T cell receptor beta chains presented below share a single source sample, sequenced in a study of beta chain features in type 1 diabetes (dated by TCRdb to about 2018). The full study reports these points: In all four CD4+ subsets, TCRB CDR3 length was moderately but significantly shorter in type 1 diabetes patients.

Libraries were made using the immunoSEQ multiplex PCR assay. The entire isolated RNA was reverse transcribed using the High Capacity cDNA Reverse Transcription Kit, and thus expressed TCRB transcripts were sequenced. Not all clones reach the TCRdb copy of this immuneACCESS table, which keeps in-frame sequences only. Checked studies attribute under half of the gap to unresolved V genes and leave the rest unexplained. The sample profile shows 300,000 to 350,000 clones; approximately 10% of them were found once. The leading ten clones occupy around 1% of the sample. Their antigen targets remain unknown. Sequencing was carried out using central memory CD4+ T cells from blood. The source of these receptors is a man aged 25 to 45 with type 1 diabetes.

V and J are TRBV30 and TRBJ1-2, with TRBD1 as a possible D gene (6 bases). This CDR3 is built from 11 residues. Germline V gene lookup returns CDR1 GTSNPN and CDR2 SVGIG (reference sequence). V lost 2 bases and J lost 12, with 13 bases in between. The DNA for the CDR3 is TGTGCCTGGAGTATACGCGGGACACACACCTTC. Encoded protein: CAWSIRGTHTF.

The chain links TRBV9 to TRBJ2-6; D unresolved. V was shortened by 7 bases and J by 3 bases, with 5 bases between the two germline ends. The CDR3 runs to 12 residues. Germline V gene lookup returns CDR1 SGDLS and CDR2 YYNGEE. Written as DNA, the CDR3 is TGTGCCAGCTACGGTGGGGCCAACGTCCTGACTTTC. Protein sequence: CASYGGANVLTF. The full variable domain, in which reference TRBV9 and TRBJ2-6 provide the parts outside the CDR3, is DSGVTQTPKHLITATGQRVTLRCSPRSGDLSVYWYQQSLDQGLQFLIQYYNGEERAKGNILERFSAQQFPDLHSELNLSSLELGDSALYFCASYGGANVLTFGAGSRLTVL.

This clone was observed a few times. This chain links TRBV21-1 with TRBJ2-7; the table's TRBD2 call for D was not verified on the DNA. TRBV21-1 is an annotated pseudogene. CDR3 length: 14 amino acids. The CDR3 region is CASSTTSGGYEQYF. CDR3 nucleotides: TGTGCCAGCAGCACGACTAGCGGGGGCTACGAGCAGTACTTC.

V is TRBV7-2 and J is TRBJ1-1; no reliable D call. The germline V gene encodes CDR1 SGHTA and CDR2 FQGNSA. V was shortened by 2 bases and J by 1 base, with 8 bases between the two germline ends. The CDR3 contains 14 residues. CDR3 coding DNA: TGTGCCAGCAGCTTATTCTGGGGGAACACTGAAGCTTTCTTT. The encoded protein is CASSLFWGNTEAFF.

This clone showed up just a few times. A much larger clonotype is one base distant, so this may be a read error. Other DNA sequences within the sample encode an identical CDR3. The chain couples TRBV7-9 to TRBJ2-5; D is undetermined. The CDR3 length is 11 residues. Trimming removed 0 bases at V and 4 bases at J, with 0 bases between. Germline values: CDR1 SEHNR, CDR2 FQNEAQ (reference sequence). In DNA form, the CDR3 reads TGTGCCAGCAGCTTAGCAGAGACCCAGTACTTC. Encoded protein: CASSLAETQYF.

This chain joins TRBV2 and TRBJ1-1; perhaps TRBD1 as D (6 bases). Germline loops: CDR1 SNHLY, CDR2 FYNNEI. V was pared by 6 bases and J by 2 bases, with 13 bases between. The CDR3 sequence is 14 residues long. CDR3 bases: TGTGCCAGCAGCGCTGGGACATATAACACTGAAGCTTTCTTT. As protein: CASSAGTYNTEAFF. Based on the CDR3 plus reference TRBV2 and TRBJ1-1, the full variable domain is EPEVTQTPSHQVTQMGQEVILRCVPISNHLYFYWYRQILGQKVEFLVSFYNNEISEKSEIFDDQFSVERPDGSNFTLKIRSTKLEDSAMYFCASSAGTYNTEAFFGQGTRLTVV.

This clone has only a few counts. The rearrangement links TRBV29-1 to TRBJ1-2; D is ambiguous. The CDR3 contains 12 residues. Germline V gene lookup returns CDR1 SQVTM and CDR2 ANQGSEA. V lost 5 bases to trimming and J lost 2 bases, with 9 bases between them. The CDR3 loop is CSVRVGNYGYTF. The CDR3 bases are TGCAGCGTTCGCGTGGGGAACTATGGCTACACCTTC.

This clone was counted a single time. CDR3 nucleotide sequence: TGTGCCAGCAGTGCAGTGGGTACTGAAGCTTTCTTT. Protein: CASSAVGTEAFF. The chain couples TRBV16 to TRBJ1-1; unclear D gene. The V gene lost 6 bases and the J gene lost 5 bases, with 10 bases spanning the gap. Per germline, CDR1 KGHSY and CDR2 FQNENV. The CDR3 spans 12 residues.

V gene TRBV7-8 combines with J gene TRBJ2-1; 14 nucleotides match TRBD2. Germline loops: CDR1 SGHVS, CDR2 FQNEAQ. The CDR3 covers 16 residues. V gave up 8 bases and J gave up 6 bases; unmatched junction bases: 9. The CDR3 nucleotides are TGTGCCAGCGTAAAATCCGGGACTAGCGGGGGCAATGAGCAGTTCTTC. Translating gives CASVKSGTSGGNEQFF.

There are a few counts of this clone. This chain connects TRBV6-5 to TRBJ2-3; no firm D call. Germline V gene data show CDR1 as MNHEY and CDR2 as SVGAGI. Trimming took 6 bases from V and 8 from J, leaving 18 bases between them. This CDR3 contains 14 residues. CDR3: CASSSGGVLGTQYF. The CDR3 nucleotides read TGTGCCAGCAGCTCTGGTGGAGTATTGGGTACGCAGTATTTT.

The chain recombines TRBV9 with TRBJ1-5; 9 bases fit TRBD1. The germline V gene has CDR1 SGDLS and CDR2 YYNGEE. The CDR3 covers 15 residues. Trimming at V came to 0 bases and at J to 3 bases, leaving 1 base not matched to a gene. In DNA form, the CDR3 reads TGTGCCAGCAGCGTAGGGACAGGGGACAATCAGCCCCAGCATTTT. Translated: CASSVGTGDNQPQHF.

J is TRBJ2-4 and V is TRBV6-6, with D possibly matching TRBD2 (5 bases). The germline V and J ends were trimmed by 0 bases and 10 bases, with 13 bases remaining between them. Germline V gene lookup returns CDR1 MNHNY and CDR2 SVGAGI (reference sequence). The CDR3 has 14 residues. CDR3 nucleotide sequence: TGTGCCAGCAGTTACTCGAGGGCACAGCAGATTCAGTACTTC. This translates into CASSYSRAQQIQYF.

The chain carries TRBV9 and TRBJ1-1; 7 bases line up with TRBD1. The CDR3 sequence is 14 residues long. V lost 4 bases, J lost 0 bases, and 3 bases stayed unmatched. Germline CDR1 SGDLS, CDR2 YYNGEE. The CDR3 sequence: CASSRDSLNTEAFF. The CDR3 DNA follows: TGTGCCAGCAGCAGGGACAGCTTGAACACTGAAGCTTTCTTT.

This clone was seen a few times. The chain recombines TRBV18 with TRBJ2-4, with D uncertain. CDR3 length: 15 residues. Trimming removed 3 bases at V and 6 bases at J, with 15 bases between. Germline V gene lookup returns CDR1 KGHSH and CDR2 LQKENI. The CDR3 protein is CASSPGENTLNIQYF. The CDR3 DNA reads TGTGCCAGCTCACCGGGCGAGAATACCTTAAACATTCAGTACTTC. The whole variable domain, filled in from reference TRBV18 and TRBJ2-4, reads NAGVMQNPRHLVRRRGQEARLRCSPMKGHSHVYWYRQLPEEGLKFMVYLQKENIIDESGMPKERFSAEFPKEGPSILRIQQVVRGDSAAYFCASSPGENTLNIQYFGAGTRLSVL.

The rearrangement links TRBV20-1 to TRBJ2-3; TRBD2 matches at 8 bases. Unmatched junction bases numbered 1, after V lost 5 bases and J lost 6 bases. Germline V gives CDR1 DFQATT, CDR2 SNEGSKA (reference sequence). CDR3 length equals 11 residues. CDR3 sequence: CSAPGGDTQYF. The CDR3 DNA sequence: TGCAGTGCTCCGGGGGGGGATACGCAGTATTTT.

The rearrangement joins TRBV5-1 to TRBJ2-3; D unresolved. The CDR3 spans 16 residues. Trimming shortened V by 0 bases and J by 0 bases, and 11 bases separated the two germline ends. Germline values: CDR1 SGHRS, CDR2 YFSETQ. The CDR3 sequence: CASSLGGSPSTDTQYF. CDR3 nucleotide sequence: TGCGCCAGCAGCTTGGGGGGATCCCCTAGCACAGATACGCAGTATTTT. Based on the CDR3 plus reference TRBV5-1 and TRBJ2-3, the full variable domain is KAGVTQTPRYLIKTRGQQVTLSCSPISGHRSVSWYQQTPGQGLQFLFEYFSETQRNKGNFPGRFSGRQFSNSRSEMNVSTLELGDSALYLCASSLGGSPSTDTQYFGPGTRLTVL.

The V gene is TRBV11-2, the J gene TRBJ2-5, with D possibly TRBD1 on 5 matching bases. V shed 3 bases and J shed 3 bases, with 8 bases lying between them. The CDR3 loop spans 13 amino acids. In germline, CDR1 is SGHAT, CDR2 FQNNGV. The CDR3, as DNA: TGTGCCAGCAGCTTTTCCAGGGAAGAGACCCAGTACTTC. This sequence encodes CASSFSREETQYF.

V usage is TRBV6-5 and J usage is TRBJ1-5; 7 bases are shared with TRBD1. Germline V gene data show CDR1 as MNHEY and CDR2 as SVGAGI. The CDR3 contains 15 residues. The ends lost 8 bases at V and 4 bases at J; junction bases unmatched: 11. CDR3 residues: CASARGTARNQPQHF. In nucleotides, the CDR3 is TGTGCCAGCGCGAGAGGGACAGCCCGAAATCAGCCCCAGCATTTT.

The V gene is TRBV18, the J gene TRBJ1-1, with D hard to call. This CDR3 comprises 13 residues. Trimming took off 2 bases at V and 1 base at J, with 5 bases between the two ends. Germline-derived CDR1 and CDR2 are KGHSH and LQKENI. This CDR3 is CASSPAGNTEAFF. As DNA, the CDR3 is TGTGCCAGCTCACCAGCAGGGAACACTGAAGCTTTCTTT.

There are a few counts of this clone. This chain connects TRBV16 to TRBJ1-5; TRBD1 matches 8 bases. This CDR3 has 16 amino acids. The J segment lost 1 base and the V segment lost 5 bases, leaving 7 bases of the junction unmatched. Germline CDR1 and CDR2: KGHSY and FQNENV. CDR3 bases: TGTGCCAGCAGCACCGCCCGACAGGGGAGCAATCAGCCCCAGCATTTT. Translation gives CASSTARQGSNQPQHF. Together with reference TRBV16 and TRBJ1-5, the CDR3 gives the full variable domain: GEEVAQTPKHLVRGEGQKAKLYCAPIKGHSYVFWYQQVLKNEFKFLISFQNENVFDETGMPKERFSAKCLPNSPCSLEIQATKLEDSAVYFCASSTARQGSNQPQHFGDGTRLSIL.

The sample holds a few counts of this clone. The gene calls are TRBV12-2 and TRBJ2-3. TRBV12-2 is designated a pseudogene. CDR3 length: 14 amino acids. The DNA for the CDR3 is TGTGCAAGTCGCTCGGGACCGTGCACAGATACGCAGTATTTT. This codes for CASRSGPCTDTQYF.

The V and J genes are TRBV11-2 and TRBJ2-5, with D tentatively TRBD2 (6 bases). Trimming cost V 1 base and J 4 bases, with 7 bases left between them. Germline-derived CDR1 and CDR2 are SGHAT and FQNNGV. CDR3 length equals 13 residues. The CDR3 spells CASSLVGGETQYF. Written as DNA, the CDR3 is TGTGCCAGCAGCTTAGTGGGGGGAGAGACCCAGTACTTC.

V gene TRBV5-1 combines with J gene TRBJ2-3; D might be TRBD1 (5 bases). This CDR3 region has 14 residues. Trimming left V 0 bases short and J 7 bases short, with 12 bases between. Germline CDR1 is SGHRS and CDR2 is YFSETQ. The DNA of the CDR3 is TGCGCCAGCAGCTTGGATGGGGCTTTAAATACGCAGTATTTT. Its translation: CASSLDGALNTQYF.

The chain is built from TRBV6-5 and TRBJ2-5; a weak D match, TRBD1 (7 bases). The CDR3 sequence is 15 residues long. Trimming took off 2 bases at V and 5 bases at J, with 15 bases between the two ends. CDR1 is MNHEY, CDR2 SVGAGI, per germline. The DNA for the CDR3 is TGTGCCAGCAGTTACGCGGGACAGATGGAGGAGACCCAGTACTTC. Translation gives CASSYAGQMEETQYF.

This clone was found a few times. The chain uses TRBV7-9 and TRBJ2-1; a possible D gene is TRBD2 (5 bases). Trimming pared 2 bases from V and 13 bases from J, leaving 18 bases between. Germline loops: CDR1 SEHNR, CDR2 FQNEAQ (reference sequence). The CDR3 sequence is 14 residues long. CDR3 amino acids: CASSLRSLEALQFF. The CDR3 nucleotides read TGTGCCAGCAGCTTAAGGTCACTAGAGGCCCTCCAGTTCTTC.

The rearrangement links TRBV5-1 to TRBJ2-1; 10 bases are shared with TRBD1. With V trimmed by 3 bases and J by 1 base, 1 base remained unmatched. Germline assignment: CDR1 SGHRS and CDR2 YFSETQ. The CDR3 has 15 residues. CDR3 sequence: CASSWGQGSYNEQFF. The CDR3 DNA follows: TGCGCCAGCAGCTGGGGACAGGGGTCCTACAATGAGCAGTTCTTC.

V and J are TRBV10-3 and TRBJ2-1; 7 nucleotides match TRBD2. Looked up from germline, CDR1 is ENHRY and CDR2 is SYGVKD. This CDR3 is 14 amino acids long. V was pared by 11 bases and J by 0 bases, with 7 bases of the junction left unmatched. DNA for the CDR3: TGTGCCGTTAAAAGCGGGGCCTCCTACAATGAGCAGTTCTTC. Encoded protein: CAVKSGASYNEQFF.

The V gene is TRBV30, the J gene TRBJ1-6; D gene uncertain. Trimming took 1 base from V and 5 from J, leaving 6 bases between them. Germline assignment: CDR1 GTSNPN and CDR2 SVGIG (reference sequence). The CDR3 sequence is 13 residues long. For the CDR3, the DNA is TGTGCCTGGAGTGGCAGCGATAATTCACCCCTCCACTTT. It codes for CAWSGSDNSPLHF.

The V and J genes are TRBV6-5 and TRBJ2-2; D is unclear. V lost 6 bases to trimming and J lost 8 bases, with 7 bases between them. The CDR3 contains 11 residues. Germline V gene data show CDR1 as MNHEY and CDR2 as SVGAGI. In DNA, the CDR3 is TGTGCCAGCAGAAGGGCGGGGGAGCTGTTTTTT. Its protein product is CASRRAGELFF.